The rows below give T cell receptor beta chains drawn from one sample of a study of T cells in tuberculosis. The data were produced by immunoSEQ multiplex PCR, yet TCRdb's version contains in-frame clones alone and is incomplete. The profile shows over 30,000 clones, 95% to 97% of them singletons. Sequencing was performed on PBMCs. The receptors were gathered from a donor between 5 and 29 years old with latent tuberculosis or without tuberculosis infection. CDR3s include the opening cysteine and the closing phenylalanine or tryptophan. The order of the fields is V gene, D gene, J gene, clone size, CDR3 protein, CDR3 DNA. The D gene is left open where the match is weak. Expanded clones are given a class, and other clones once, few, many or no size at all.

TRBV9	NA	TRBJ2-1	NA	CASSVQGGIPNEQFF	TGTGCCAGCAGCGTCCAGGGTGGTATCCCCAATGAGCAGTTCTTC
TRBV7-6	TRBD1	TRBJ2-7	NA	CASSHMSGDRGGPDDEQYF	TGTGCCAGCAGCCATATGTCAGGGGACAGGGGAGGCCCTGATGACGAGCAGTACTTC
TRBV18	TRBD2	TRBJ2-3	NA	CASSRSTSVDTQYF	TGTGCCAGCTCACGTTCGACTAGCGTGGATACGCAGTATTTT
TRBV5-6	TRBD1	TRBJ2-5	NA	CASSLTAGTGVRETQYF	TGTGCCAGCAGTCTTACAGCCGGGACAGGGGTAAGGGAGACCCAGTACTTC
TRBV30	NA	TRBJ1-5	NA	CAWSVGGLNQPQHF	TGTGCCTGGAGTGTGGGAGGACTGAATCAGCCCCAGCATTTT
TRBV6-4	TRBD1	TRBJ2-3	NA	CASSGTGGTDTQYF	TGTGCCAGCAGTGGGACAGGGGGCACAGATACGCAGTATTTT
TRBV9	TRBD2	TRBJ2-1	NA	CASSVDLWGAGGRSYNEQFF	TGTGCCAGCAGCGTAGATTTATGGGGAGCGGGAGGGAGGTCCTACAATGAGCAGTTCTTC
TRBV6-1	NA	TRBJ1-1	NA	CASRGDIFYTEAFF	TGTGCCAGCAGGGGGGACATCTTTTACACTGAAGCTTTCTTT
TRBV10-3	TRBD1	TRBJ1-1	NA	CAIGDREDTEAFF	TGTGCCATCGGGGACAGGGAGGACACTGAAGCTTTCTTT
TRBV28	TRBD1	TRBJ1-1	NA	CASSEGAWDTEAFF	TGTGCCAGCAGTGAGGGGGCATGGGACACTGAAGCTTTCTTT
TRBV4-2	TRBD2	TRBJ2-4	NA	CASSQDPGLAGEKNIQYF	TGTGCCAGCAGCCAAGATCCGGGACTAGCGGGAGAGAAAAACATTCAGTACTTC
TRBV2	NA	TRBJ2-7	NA	CASSEDLGHRVEQYF	TGTGCCAGCAGTGAAGACCTAGGACATAGGGTCGAGCAGTACTTC
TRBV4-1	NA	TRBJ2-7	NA	CASSSRTESYEQYF	TGCGCCAGCAGCTCACGGACAGAATCCTACGAGCAGTACTTC
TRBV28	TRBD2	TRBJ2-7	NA	CASRRLAGPKSYEQYF	TGTGCCAGCAGAAGACTAGCGGGACCTAAGTCCTACGAGCAGTACTTC
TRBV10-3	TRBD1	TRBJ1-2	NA	CAISEDRDYGYTF	TGTGCCATCAGTGAGGACAGGGACTATGGCTACACCTTC
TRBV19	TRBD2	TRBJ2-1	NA	CASSIPGGPVNEQFF	TGTGCCAGTAGTATCCCGGGAGGGCCAGTCAATGAGCAGTTCTTC
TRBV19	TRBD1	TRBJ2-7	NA	CASRKATGDGYEQYF	TGTGCCAGTAGAAAAGCGACAGGGGACGGCTACGAGCAGTACTTC
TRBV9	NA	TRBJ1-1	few	CASSVGGGFDTEAFF	TGTGCCAGCAGCGTAGGGGGAGGGTTCGACACTGAAGCTTTCTTT
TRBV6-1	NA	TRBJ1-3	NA	CASSVDLTGRNTIYF	TGTGCCAGCAGCGTCGATCTGACAGGCCGAAACACCATATATTTT
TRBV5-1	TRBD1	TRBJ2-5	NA	CASSLRTGGQETQYF	TGCGCCAGCAGCTTAAGGACAGGAGGCCAAGAGACCCAGTACTTC
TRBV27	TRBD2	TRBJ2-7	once	CASIPTGGGRHEQYF	TGTGCCAGCATCCCCACGGGGGGAGGGCGACACGAGCAGTACTTC
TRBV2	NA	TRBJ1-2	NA	CASTVVPGFGYTF	TGTGCCAGCACAGTGGTTCCAGGGTTTGGCTACACCTTC
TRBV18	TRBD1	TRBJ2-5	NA	CASSPRQGLQETQYF	TGTGCCAGCTCGCCCAGACAGGGGCTTCAAGAGACCCAGTACTTC
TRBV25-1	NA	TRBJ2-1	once	CASSELAGSYNEQFF	TGTGCCAGCAGTGAACTGGCAGGGTCCTACAATGAGCAGTTCTTC